This TCR beta chain was sequenced during a study of cytomegalovirus exposure and HLA in healthy donors. For the study at large: Of a few hundred genotyped donors, 81% grouped in the Caucasian-associated ancestry cluster. Study observations and caveats: In a later analysis, approximately 18,000 TCR beta sequences were associated with HLA alleles at 0.05 false discovery rate.

The PCR made use of 60 Vbeta and 13 Jbeta primers. Methods used by the authors: The count from a later analysis was about 80 million unique TCR beta chains, 9 million to 12 million of them shared. This table comes from immunoSEQ multiplex PCR, and its TCRdb copy is limited to in-frame clones, with some not included. V and J calls and clone size come straight from that table; D and trimming were deduced from the DNA. The sample data list tens of thousands of clones. A note on this clone: Its antigen is undetermined.

V was clipped by 0 bases and J by 3 bases, with 8 bases between them. Germline CDR1 is LNHNV and CDR2 is YYDKDF (reference sequence). This CDR3 has 15 residues. The rearrangement uses TRBV15 and TRBJ1-4; D is uncertain. The sequence was collected from a woman aged 25 to 39 in good health and CMV-seronegative. The sequenced sample consisted of PBMCs. The CDR3 loop reads CATSRDLQPNEKLFF. CDR3 bases: TGTGCCACCAGCAGAGATCTACAGCCTAATGAAAAACTGTTTTTT.